A selection of T cell receptor beta chains follows, all from one sample in a study of beta chain features in type 1 diabetes. Measured with immunoSEQ multiplex PCR; TCRdb has only the in-frame clones, and not every one. The sample shows hundreds of thousands of clones, around 15% of them seen only once. The sample was naive CD4+ T cells from blood. Receptors were obtained from a man aged 18 to 30 with type 1 diabetes. Both conserved end residues are part of each CDR3. The D gene is left open where the match is weak. Clone sizes are given selectively: once, few, many, or a class where the clone is expanded.

J gene | D gene | clone size | V gene | CDR3 DNA | CDR3 protein
TRBJ1-3 | - | few | TRBV30 | TGTGCCTGGAGTGCCCTATTATCGGGTGGAAACACCATATATTTT | CAWSALLSGGNTIYF
TRBJ1-1 | - | - | TRBV20-1 | TGCAGTGCTAGAGGAAGGGCTTTCTTT | CSARGRAFF
TRBJ1-2 | - | - | TRBV19 | TGTGCCAGTAGTAGCCCCGGTGAGGGGAACTATGGCTACACCTTC | CASSSPGEGNYGYTF
TRBJ2-5 | - | few | TRBV5-1 | TGCGCCAGCAGCCAAGACAGACAAGAGACCCAGTACTTC | CASSQDRQETQYF
TRBJ2-3 | TRBD1 | - | TRBV28 | TGTGCCAGCAGTTTAGACAGGGCAGCAGATACGCAGTATTTT | CASSLDRAADTQYF
TRBJ2-1 | - | few | TRBV19 | TGTGCCAGTAGTATAGATCGGGGAGCAGGAGGGGTCCGGCAGTTCTTC | CASSIDRGAGGVRQFF
TRBJ2-7 | TRBD1 | few | TRBV29-1 | TGCAGCGCCTCACCGGGACAGGGGGGCTCCTACGAGCAGTACTTC | CSASPGQGGSYEQYF
TRBJ1-2 | - | few | TRBV18 | TGTGCCAGCTCACCAACGAGGGGACTGGAAGGCTACACCTTC | CASSPTRGLEGYTF
TRBJ2-1 | - | - | TRBV11-2 | TGTGCCAGCAGCTTAGGCCCAGAAGCCTACAATGAGCAGTTCTTC | CASSLGPEAYNEQFF
TRBJ1-2 | - | - | TRBV20-1 | TGCAGTGCTAGTGGGGTTATCGGCTACACCTTC | CSASGVIGYTF
TRBJ2-3 | - | - | TRBV10-1 | TGCGCCAGCAGTGATGAAGGGGTGGGCACAGATACGCAGTATTTT | CASSDEGVGTDTQYF
TRBJ2-1 | TRBD2 | few | TRBV29-1 | TGCAGCGTTATAAAACAACTAGCGGGAGTCTACAATGAGCAGTTCTTC | CSVIKQLAGVYNEQFF
TRBJ2-1 | - | - | TRBV5-1 | TGCGCCAGCAGCTTGGGGAGAGTTAATGAGCAGTTCTTC | CASSLGRVNEQFF
TRBJ2-1 | - | - | TRBV18 | TGTGCCAGCTCACTCATGGACACTACGATCTACAATGAGCAGTTCTTC | CASSLMDTTIYNEQFF
TRBJ1-5 | - | - | TRBV15 | TGTGCCACCAGCAGAGATCTGGGCAGGGCTGGAAATCAGCCCCAGCATTTT | CATSRDLGRAGNQPQHF
TRBJ1-2 | - | - | TRBV6-5 | TGTGCCAGCAGGCGGGACCGAGATGGGGGCTACACCTTC | CASRRDRDGGYTF
TRBJ2-2 | - | - | TRBV19 | TGTGCCAGTAGCCATAGATGGACAGTTAACGGGGAGCTGTTTTTT | CASSHRWTVNGELFF
TRBJ1-1 | TRBD1 | few | TRBV9 | TGTGCCAGCAGCGCTCGACAGGGGATGACGAACACTGAAGCTTTCTTT | CASSARQGMTNTEAFF
TRBJ2-5 | TRBD2 | - | TRBV14 | TGTGCCAGCAGCCCCAACGTAAGACTAGCGGGGACCCCGGTAGAGACCCAGTACTTC | CASSPNVRLAGTPVETQYF
TRBJ2-4 | - | - | TRBV2 | TGTGCCAGCAGCGCGGAAAACATTCAGTACTTC | CASSAENIQYF
TRBJ2-7 | - | - | TRBV29-1 | TGCAGCGTTGAGCCCCGCCGGGACTACGAGCAGTACTTC | CSVEPRRDYEQYF
TRBJ1-1 | - | - | TRBV4-2 | TGTGCCAGCAGCCAAGACAGAGACATGAACACTGAAGCTTTCTTT | CASSQDRDMNTEAFF
TRBJ1-5 | - | - | TRBV5-4 | TGTGCCAGCAGCGGGGGCGTCGATCAGCCCCAGCATTTT | CASSGGVDQPQHF
TRBJ2-7 | - | - | TRBV11-1 | TGTGCCAGCAGCTTCCCGGCGGCGCCTGGCGAGCAGTACTTC | CASSFPAAPGEQYF
TRBJ2-2 | - | few | TRBV5-1 | TGCGCCAGCAGCCTAGCTAGTAGCTCGAACACCGGGGAGCTGTTTTTT | CASSLASSSNTGELFF
TRBJ2-7 | TRBD1 | - | TRBV29-1 | TGCAGCGTGTCAACCGGGACAGGCTACGAGCAGTACTTC | CSVSTGTGYEQYF
TRBJ1-1 | - | - | TRBV5-1 | TGCGCCAGCAGCTTCGAGGGGAGGAACACTGAAGCTTTCTTT | CASSFEGRNTEAFF
TRBJ1-2 | - | few | TRBV21-1 | TGTGCCAGCAGCAAAGGGCCCTATGGGTTGTCCTCTGCTGGCTACACCTTC | CASSKGPYGLSSAGYTF
TRBJ1-1 | - | - | TRBV5-1 | TGCGCCAGCAGTCGAATCGGGGAAACTGAAGCTTTCTTT | CASSRIGETEAFF
TRBJ2-2 | - | - | TRBV9 | TGTGCCAGCAGCGTAGCTACTACGGCCAACACCGGGGAGCTGTTTTTT | CASSVATTANTGELFF
TRBJ2-4 | TRBD2 | - | TRBV6-1 | TGTGCCAGCAGCTTTAGCGGGTTAGCCAAAAACATTCAGTACTTC | CASSFSGLAKNIQYF
TRBJ2-5 | TRBD2 | - | TRBV4-1 | TGCGCCAGCAGCCCATACGGGACTAGCGGTACCCAGTACTTC | CASSPYGTSGTQYF
TRBJ2-7 | TRBD1 | once | TRBV7-2 | TGTGCCAGCAGCTTCCGGGACAGGGAAGGCGAGCAGTACTTC | CASSFRDREGEQYF
TRBJ1-1 | TRBD1 | - | TRBV7-9 | TGTGCCAGCAGCCCAATCCTTTCGCAGGGGGAGGACACTGAAGCTTTCTTT | CASSPILSQGEDTEAFF
TRBJ2-7 | - | - | TRBV21-1 | TGTGCCAGCAGTACTGGACACTCCTGGTCCTACGAGCAGTACTTC | CASSTGHSWSYEQYF
TRBJ1-6 | TRBD1 | - | TRBV7-9 | TGTGCCAGCTCCCCGGGACAGGGGGTGTATAATTCACCCCTCCACTTT | CASSPGQGVYNSPLHF
TRBJ1-2 | - | - | TRBV30 | TGTGCCTGGGGTGGTATAGGGGGAGGCTACACCTTC | CAWGGIGGGYTF
TRBJ1-6 | - | few | TRBV4-3 | TGCGCCAGCAGCCAAGAACCGGGATCACCCCTCCACTTT | CASSQEPGSPLHF
TRBJ2-7 | - | - | TRBV5-1 | TGCGCCAGCAGCTTGGGGGACACAGCCTACGAGCAGTACTTC | CASSLGDTAYEQYF
TRBJ1-2 | - | few | TRBV29-1 | TGCAGCGTCCCCCGAAGTTTTGGCTACACCTTC | CSVPRSFGYTF
TRBJ2-7 | TRBD2 | few | TRBV4-1 | TGCGCCAGCAGCCAAGGGGGACTAGCGGGAGTCGAGCAGTACTTC | CASSQGGLAGVEQYF
TRBJ1-4 | TRBD1 | few | TRBV7-9 | TGTGCCAGCAGCTTAGCGGAGGGACAGGGTGATGAAAAACTGTTTTTT | CASSLAEGQGDEKLFF
TRBJ2-7 | TRBD1 | - | TRBV19 | TGTGCCAGTACCCTCGTAGAAGGCCAGGGGGAAAGGTCAGGATACGAGCAGTACTTC | CASTLVEGQGERSGYEQYF
TRBJ2-3 | - | - | TRBV10-3 | TGTGCCATCAGTGGATGGGACGGCACAGATACGCAGTATTTT | CAISGWDGTDTQYF
TRBJ2-1 | TRBD2 | - | TRBV18 | TGTGCCAGCTCCCCGATAGCGGGAGAAGGGAATGAGCAGTTCTTC | CASSPIAGEGNEQFF
TRBJ2-7 | - | few | TRBV2 | TGTGCCAGCAGGGCTGGACGGAGTCAGAGCTCCTACGAGCAGTACTTC | CASRAGRSQSSYEQYF
TRBJ2-3 | - | - | TRBV6-6 | TGTGCCAGCAGCCCCGGCACAGATACGCAGTATTTT | CASSPGTDTQYF
TRBJ2-5 | - | - | TRBV6-6 | TGTGCCAGCAGGCCAGGGGGGGGAGGAGAGACCCAGTACTTC | CASRPGGGGETQYF
TRBJ2-1 | - | - | TRBV30 | TGTGCCTGGAGTGAAAGGAATGAGCAGTTCTTC | CAWSERNEQFF
TRBJ2-2 | - | few | TRBV30 | TGTGCCTGTCCTCAGGGGCTAGCGGTGAACACCGGGGAGCTGTTTTTT | CACPQGLAVNTGELFF
TRBJ2-2 | - | few | TRBV19 | TGTGCCAGTAGAGGAGTGAACACCGGGGAGCTGTTTTTT | CASRGVNTGELFF
TRBJ2-2 | TRBD1 | once | TRBV5-1 | TGCGCCAGCAGCTCCTCGACAGGGGCCTCCGGGGAGCTGTTTTTT | CASSSSTGASGELFF
TRBJ2-1 | - | few | TRBV5-1 | TGCGCCAGCAGGGACTCTTCCTCCTACAATGAGCAGTTCTTC | CASRDSSSYNEQFF
TRBJ1-2 | - | - | TRBV6-5 | TGTGCCAGCAGTTACCCCGATGGGGATGGCTACACCTTC | CASSYPDGDGYTF
TRBJ2-1 | TRBD2 | few | TRBV2 | TGTGCCAGCAGTTCGAGCGGGGGGCTGTACAATGAGCAGTTCTTC | CASSSSGGLYNEQFF